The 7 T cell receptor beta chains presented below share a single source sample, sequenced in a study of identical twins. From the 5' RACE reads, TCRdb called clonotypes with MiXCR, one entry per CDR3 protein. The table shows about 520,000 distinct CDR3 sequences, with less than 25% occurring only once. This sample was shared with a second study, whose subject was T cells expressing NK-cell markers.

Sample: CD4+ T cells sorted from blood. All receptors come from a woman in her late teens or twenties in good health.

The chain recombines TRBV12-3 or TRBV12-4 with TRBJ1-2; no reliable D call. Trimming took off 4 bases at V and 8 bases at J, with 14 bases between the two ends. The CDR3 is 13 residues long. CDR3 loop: CASSSGIWTGYTF. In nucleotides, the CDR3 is TGTGCCAGCAGTTCAGGTATCTGGACCGGCTACACCTTC.

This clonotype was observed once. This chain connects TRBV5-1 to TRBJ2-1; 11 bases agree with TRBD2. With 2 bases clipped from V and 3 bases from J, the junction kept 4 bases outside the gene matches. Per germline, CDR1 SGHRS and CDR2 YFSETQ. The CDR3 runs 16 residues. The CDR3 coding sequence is TGCGCCAGCAGCTTAACTAGCGGGAGTCTCTACAATGAGCAGTTCTTC. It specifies CASSLTSGSLYNEQFF.

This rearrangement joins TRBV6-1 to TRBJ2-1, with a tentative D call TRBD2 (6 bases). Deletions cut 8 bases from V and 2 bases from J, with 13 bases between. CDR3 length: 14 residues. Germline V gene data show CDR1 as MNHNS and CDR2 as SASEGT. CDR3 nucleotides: TGTGCCAGCGGGGAGCGGGTTGCCTACAATGAGCAGTTCTTC. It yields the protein CASGERVAYNEQFF.

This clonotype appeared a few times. The CDR3 DNA follows: TGCGCCAGCAGCTTGGGAACAATTAACTATGGCTACACCTTC. Amino acids: CASSLGTINYGYTF. The chain employs TRBV5-1 and TRBJ1-2; D is unclear. Trimming took 0 bases from V and 1 from J, leaving 7 bases between them. The CDR3 sequence is 14 residues long. The germline CDR1 and CDR2 sequences are SGHRS and YFSETQ.

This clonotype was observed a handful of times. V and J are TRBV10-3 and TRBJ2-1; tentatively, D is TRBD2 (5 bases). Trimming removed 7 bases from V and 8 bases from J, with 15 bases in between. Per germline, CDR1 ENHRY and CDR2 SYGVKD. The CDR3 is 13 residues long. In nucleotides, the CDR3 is TGTGCCATCACTGGACTGGGTCTGGATGAGCAGTTCTTC. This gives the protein CAITGLGLDEQFF.

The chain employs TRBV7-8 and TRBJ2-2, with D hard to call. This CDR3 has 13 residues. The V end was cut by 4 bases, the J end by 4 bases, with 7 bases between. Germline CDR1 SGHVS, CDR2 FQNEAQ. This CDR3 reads CASSSDLTGELFF. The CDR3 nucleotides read TGTGCCAGCAGCTCGGACCTCACCGGGGAGCTGTTTTTT.

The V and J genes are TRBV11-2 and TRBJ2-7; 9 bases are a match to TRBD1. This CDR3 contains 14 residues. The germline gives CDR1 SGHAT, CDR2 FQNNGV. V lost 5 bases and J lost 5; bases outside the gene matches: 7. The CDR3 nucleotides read TGTGCCAGCAGCCCCACGGGACAGGGTGACGAGCAGTACTTC. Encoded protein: CASSPTGQGDEQYF.